Listed below are T cell receptor beta chains from one sample, sequenced in a study of Graves' ophthalmopathy and Graves' hyperthyroidism. Each CDR3 protein is one row after TCRdb ran MiXCR on the multiplex PCR reads. The sample shows about 210,000 distinct CDR3 sequences, less than 30% of them seen only once. Sequenced input: peripheral blood. The source of these receptors is a man between 45 and 60 years old with Graves' ophthalmopathy. Each CDR3 is given with its conserved first and last residue. A D gene is named only where the DNA matches it firmly. A clone size is listed for some rows: how often the clone was seen (once, few, many), or a class if it is expanded.

D | J | V | size | DNA | CDR3
TRBD1 | TRBJ2-7 | TRBV10-3 | many | TGTGCCATCAGGAAACAGGGGTCTACCTACGAGCAGTACTTC | CAIRKQGSTYEQYF
. | TRBJ1-1 | TRBV6-2/TRBV6-3 | few | TGTGCCAGCAGTTACTCTTATCAGGTCCGTAGCACTGAAGCTTTCTTT | CASSYSYQVRSTEAFF
TRBD1 | TRBJ2-5 | TRBV19 | many | TGTGCCAGTAGTATAGGAGGGTCGACAGGGGGCAAAGAGACCCAGTACTTC | CASSIGGSTGGKETQYF
TRBD1 | TRBJ1-2 | TRBV5-4 | . | TGTGCCAGCAGGGTTACAGGGGTCGCGTGGGATGGCTACACCTTC | CASRVTGVAWDGYTF
TRBD2 | TRBJ2-2 | TRBV6-2/TRBV6-3 | many | TGTGCCAGCAGCTGGACTAGGGGGGAGCTGTTTTTT | CASSWTRGELFF
. | TRBJ2-7 | TRBV15 | many | TGTGCCACCAGCAATGACCGTCTAGACACCTACGAGCAGTACTTC | CATSNDRLDTYEQYF
. | TRBJ1-1 | TRBV7-3 | many | TGTGCCAGCAGCTTAAGGGGTGGACAGAACACTGAAGCTTTCTTT | CASSLRGGQNTEAFF
. | TRBJ2-5 | TRBV6-5 | . | TGTGCCAGCAGTTACTTGTCAGGTCAAGAGACCCAGTACTTC | CASSYLSGQETQYF
TRBD1 | TRBJ1-2 | TRBV10-3 | . | TGTGCCATCAGTGTTGGGACAGGTAGTAACTATGGCTACACCTTC | CAISVGTGSNYGYTF
TRBD1 | TRBJ2-5 | TRBV6-1 | many | TGTGCCAGCAGTGCGGACAGGGGCGAGACCCAGTACTTC | CASSADRGETQYF
. | TRBJ1-3 | TRBV18 | many | TGTGCCAGCTCACCCGGGGGGGACACCATATATTTT | CASSPGGDTIYF
. | TRBJ1-2 | TRBV29-1 | many | TGCAGCGTTCTAGAAGGGCTGGGCTACACCTTC | CSVLEGLGYTF
TRBD2 | TRBJ2-4 | TRBV7-2 | many | TGTGCCAGCAGCTTAGTACTAGCGGGAACGGTTAAAAACATTCAGTACTTC | CASSLVLAGTVKNIQYF
TRBD1 | TRBJ2-7 | TRBV2 | many | TGTGCCAGCAGTATCGAAGACAGGGTCGAGCAGTACTTC | CASSIEDRVEQYF
TRBD1 | TRBJ2-2 | TRBV28 | many | TGTGCCAGCAGTTTTTTGGGCCAGGGGGCTGGGGAGCTGTTTTTT | CASSFLGQGAGELFF
. | TRBJ1-2 | TRBV12-3/TRBV12-4 | . | TGTGCCAGCAGTTTTCGGGGATTCTATGGCTACACCTTC | CASSFRGFYGYTF
TRBD2 | TRBJ2-7 | TRBV6-2/TRBV6-3 | many | TGTGCCAGCAGTACCCAGCGGGAATCCTACGAGCAGTACTTC | CASSTQRESYEQYF
TRBD2 | TRBJ2-2 | TRBV12-3/TRBV12-4 | many | TGTGCCAGCAGCCACCCCCGACGGGAGGGCACCGGGGAGCTGTTTTTT | CASSHPRREGTGELFF
. | TRBJ2-2 | TRBV15 | many | TGTGCCACCAGCCGGGGACAAATTAACACCGGGGAGCTGTTTTTT | CATSRGQINTGELFF
TRBD1 | TRBJ1-5 | TRBV20-1 | many | TGCAGTGCTAGAAAGGGCAGGGGGTCTGAGCAGCCCCAGCATTTT | CSARKGRGSEQPQHF
TRBD2 | TRBJ2-7 | TRBV6-1 | . | TGTGCCAGCAGTGGGCTAGCGGGAGATTTCTACGAGCAGTACTTC | CASSGLAGDFYEQYF
. | TRBJ1-5 | TRBV6-5 | many | TGTGCCAGCGGCGCGCCCGATCAGCCCCAGCATTTT | CASGAPDQPQHF
TRBD1 | TRBJ1-5 | TRBV7-2 | many | TGTGCCAGCAGCTTAGACAGGGGATCTCAGCCCCAGCATTTT | CASSLDRGSQPQHF
. | TRBJ1-1 | TRBV5-1 | many | TGCGCCAGCAGCTTCCTGACAGGAAACACTGAAGCTTTCTTT | CASSFLTGNTEAFF
. | TRBJ1-6 | TRBV4-3 | many | TGCGCCAGCAGCCAAGCAGGAGCGGGGGGCTATTCACCCCTCCACTTT | CASSQAGAGGYSPLHF
. | TRBJ1-2 | TRBV11-3 | once | TGTGCCAGCAGCTTAGGGGCCCACGGGGGCTACACCTTC | CASSLGAHGGYTF
. | TRBJ2-2 | TRBV11-2 | . | TGTGCCAGCAGCTCCAGCTGGTGGTCCTCGAACACCGGGGAGCTGTTTTTT | CASSSSWWSSNTGELFF
. | TRBJ1-1 | TRBV19 | many | TGTGCCAGTAGTATAGATCTAGGCGGAAAAGCTTTCTTT | CASSIDLGGKAFF
. | TRBJ2-3 | TRBV18 | many | TGTGCCAGCTCACCAAGAAAACAGGGATTCACAGATACGCAGTATTTT | CASSPRKQGFTDTQYF
. | TRBJ2-7 | TRBV12-3/TRBV12-4 | . | TGTGCCAGCAGTTTGTGGGAGTTCTACGAGCAGTACTTC | CASSLWEFYEQYF
. | TRBJ1-5 | TRBV29-1 | many | TGCAGCGTTGCCGAGGGCTTCAATCAGCCCCAGCATTTT | CSVAEGFNQPQHF
TRBD1 | TRBJ2-2 | TRBV28 | . | TGTGCCAGCAGACCCCCCGGGACAGTAAACACCGGGGAGCTGTTTTTT | CASRPPGTVNTGELFF
. | TRBJ2-7 | TRBV15 | many | TGTGCCACCAGCCCAAACAGGGAGTCTGTATACGAGCAGTACTTC | CATSPNRESVYEQYF
. | TRBJ2-7 | TRBV6-2/TRBV6-3 | . | TGTGCCAGCGGCCCTTACGGAGGATCCTACGAGCAGTACTTC | CASGPYGGSYEQYF
. | TRBJ1-1 | TRBV6-1 | . | TGTGCCAGCACCTACCTGGGGGTTACTGAAGCTTTCTTT | CASTYLGVTEAFF
TRBD1 | TRBJ1-6 | TRBV7-9 | many | TGTGCCAGCAGAATGGACAGGGCGGACTCACCCCTCCACTTT | CASRMDRADSPLHF
TRBD1 | TRBJ2-7 | TRBV19 | many | TGTGCCAGTAGACGCGGGACAGGGTCGGTCGGCTACGAGCAGTACTTC | CASRRGTGSVGYEQYF
TRBD1 | TRBJ1-2 | TRBV6-1 | once | TGTGCCATACAGGGGAGGAATGGCTACACCTTC | CAIQGRNGYTF